One and the same sample provided the 15 T cell receptor beta chains below, sequenced in a study of cytomegalovirus exposure and HLA in healthy donors. Assay used: immunoSEQ multiplex PCR; TCRdb lists only in-frame clones, some missing. The table has roughly 150,000 clones, nearly 90% seen once; the top ten hold about 9.3%. The sequenced sample consisted of PBMCs. These TCRs come from a woman between 18 and 29 years old in good health and CMV-seropositive.

The V and J genes are TRBV19 and TRBJ1-1, with TRBD1 matching 7 bases. With V trimmed by 5 bases and J by 4 bases, 7 bases remained unmatched. CDR1 and CDR2 (germline): LNHDA, SQIVND (reference sequence). The length of the CDR3 is 14 residues. CDR3 protein: CASSRDSRGTEAFF. In DNA, the CDR3 is TGTGCCAGTAGTCGGGACAGCAGGGGCACTGAAGCTTTCTTT.

DNA of the CDR3: TGTGCCAGCAGCTCTACTAGCGGCCCTAGCAATGAGCAGTTCTTC. It specifies CASSSTSGPSNEQFF. V gene TRBV7-3 combines with J gene TRBJ2-1, with 8 bases fitting TRBD2. The V and J ends lost 4 bases and 6 bases, in that order; junction bases with no gene match: 8. The CDR3 totals 15 residues. From germline, CDR1 is SGHTA and CDR2 FQGTGA.

The chain recombines TRBV28 with TRBJ1-1; no firm D call. CDR1 and CDR2 from the germline V gene are MDHEN and SYDVKM. V lost 3 bases to trimming and J lost 4 bases, with 12 bases between them. This CDR3 contains 14 residues. The CDR3: CASSFSGGSTEAFF. The DNA of the CDR3 is TGTGCCAGCAGTTTTTCGGGAGGGAGCACTGAAGCTTTCTTT.

The rearrangement uses TRBV27 and TRBJ2-7; D not certain. The CDR3 runs 15 residues. Trimming stripped 0 bases from V and 3 bases from J, with 12 bases between. Per germline, CDR1 MNHEY and CDR2 SMNVEV (reference sequence). CDR3 in amino acids: CASSLSSLGVYEQYF. The CDR3 DNA reads as TGTGCCAGCAGTTTATCGTCTCTGGGCGTCTACGAGCAGTACTTC.

The chain uses TRBV18 and TRBJ2-1; 10 positions match TRBD2. The CDR3 loop spans 15 amino acids. Germline V gives CDR1 KGHSH, CDR2 LQKENI. The J segment lost 5 bases and the V segment lost 7 bases, leaving 8 bases of the junction unmatched. CDR3: CASFLTSGINNEQFF. The CDR3 DNA sequence: TGTGCCAGCTTCCTTACTAGCGGGATAAACAATGAGCAGTTCTTC.

This clone has just a few counts. J is TRBJ1-1 and V is TRBV5-6, with D hard to call. Between the trimmed V and J ends, which lost 4 bases and 1 base, there was a span of 5 bases. CDR1 SGHDT and CDR2 YYEEEE come from the germline V gene. The CDR3 is 12 amino acids. CDR3 sequence reads: CASSPGNTEAFF. CDR3 sequence (DNA): TGTGCCAGCAGCCCCGGGAACACTGAAGCTTTCTTT.

V gene TRBV2 combines with J gene TRBJ1-5; tentatively, D is TRBD1 (6 bases). Trimming took off 6 bases at V and 4 bases at J, with 13 bases between the two ends. Germline V lookup: CDR1 SNHLY, CDR2 FYNNEI. The CDR3 runs to 14 residues. CDR3 sequence (DNA): TGTGCCAGCAGGGGGCGGACAGAGAATCAGCCCCAGCATTTT. It encodes CASRGRTENQPQHF.

This clone was picked up many times. The V call is TRBV6-4, the J call TRBJ2-6; D gene ambiguous. This CDR3 has 14 residues. The germline V and J ends were trimmed by 3 bases and 0 bases, with 3 bases remaining between them. Germline loops: CDR1 MRHNA, CDR2 SNTAGT. The CDR3 loop is CASSESSGANVLTF. CDR3 DNA sequence: TGTGCCAGCAGTGAGAGCTCTGGGGCCAACGTCCTGACTTTC.

This chain uses TRBV5-4 with TRBJ2-1; 14 bases line up with TRBD2. The junction had 4 bases not matched to a gene; V was cut back by 4 bases and J by 1 base. Germline loops: CDR1 SGHNT, CDR2 YYREEE (reference sequence). The CDR3 is 17 residues long. For the CDR3, the DNA is TGTGCCAGCAGCCCGACTAGCGGGAGGGCATCCTACAATGAGCAGTTCTTC. Translation: CASSPTSGRASYNEQFF.

This clone was recorded once. The rearrangement joins TRBV7-9 to TRBJ2-7; TRBD1 is a possible D gene (5 bases). The CDR3 totals 13 residues. Germline lookup yields CDR1 SEHNR and CDR2 FQNEAQ (reference sequence). V dropped 3 bases and J dropped 7 bases, with 13 bases sitting between them. DNA for the CDR3: TGTGCCAGCAGCTTGTGGGGCCCCGGGGAGCAGTACTTC. The encoded protein is CASSLWGPGEQYF.

The chain uses TRBV27 and TRBJ2-2; maybe TRBD1 (6 bases). Trimming took 6 bases from V and 0 from J, leaving 8 bases between them. CDR1 and CDR2 from the germline V gene are MNHEY and SMNVEV (reference sequence). This CDR3 contains 14 residues. This chain's CDR3 is CASRRQANTGELFF. Here the CDR3 DNA reads TGTGCCAGCAGACGACAGGCGAACACCGGGGAGCTGTTTTTT.

The rearrangement uses TRBV9 and TRBJ2-7; D call uncertain. V lost 4 bases, J lost 5 bases, and 10 bases lay in between. Germline V gene data show CDR1 as SGDLS and CDR2 as YYNGEE. The CDR3 loop spans 12 amino acids. In DNA form, the CDR3 reads TGTGCCAGCAGCCCCTCGGGTAACGAGCAGTACTTC. It specifies CASSPSGNEQYF. Supplemented by reference TRBV9 and TRBJ2-7, the full variable domain reads DSGVTQTPKHLITATGQRVTLRCSPRSGDLSVYWYQQSLDQGLQFLIQYYNGEERAKGNILERFSAQQFPDLHSELNLSSLELGDSALYFCASSPSGNEQYFGPGTRLTVT.

The chain is built from TRBV5-5 and TRBJ1-2; the D is unclear. The CDR3 is made up of 14 amino acids. V gave up 5 bases and J gave up 2 bases, with 13 bases separating them. CDR1 and CDR2 (germline): SGHKS, YYEKEE (reference sequence). The CDR3 nucleotides read TGTGCCAGCAGTCTGGGCCGGCTGAACTATGGCTACACCTTC. Residues: CASSLGRLNYGYTF.

The gene calls are TRBV10-3 and TRBJ2-7; 8 bases fit TRBD1. The trim removed 3 bases at V and 1 base at J, leaving 5 bases unmatched. Germline V gives CDR1 ENHRY, CDR2 SYGVKD. The CDR3 totals 15 residues. This chain's CDR3 is CAISDGTGNSYEQYF. The CDR3 coding sequence is TGTGCCATCAGTGACGGGACAGGCAATTCCTACGAGCAGTACTTC.

V is TRBV11-2 and J is TRBJ2-5; D unresolved. Trimming stripped 0 bases from V and 7 bases from J, with 12 bases between. Germline values: CDR1 SGHAT, CDR2 FQNNGV. The CDR3 loop spans 14 amino acids. CDR3 nucleotides: TGTGCCAGCAGCTTAGATCTCCATTTCGGGACCCAGTACTTC. It codes for CASSLDLHFGTQYF. The whole variable domain, filled in from reference TRBV11-2 and TRBJ2-5, reads EAGVAQSPRYKIIEKRQSVAFWCNPISGHATLYWYQQILGQGPKLLIQFQNNGVVDDSQLPKDRFSAERLKGVDSTLKIQPAKLEDSAVYLCASSLDLHFGTQYFGPGTRLLVL.